Below, one T cell receptor beta chain is given with its context. Its target is unknown. V shed 6 bases and J shed 0 bases, with 9 bases lying between them. This CDR3 region has 13 residues. The germline V gene has CDR1 MNHEY and CDR2 SMNVEV (reference sequence). The multiple sclerosis controls were treatment-naive patients, and their relapsing-remitting disease was stable or active. Both CD4+ and CD8+ T cells were negatively isolated, and TEMRA cells underwent FACS enrichment. The source of the sample is a study of CD8 T cells in Susac syndrome. Study observations and caveats: The authors acknowledged that their TCR sequencing and HLA analysis involved a relatively small number of individuals.

Random hexamers were used to reverse transcribe the RNA input (roughly 0.5 to 1 ug). The amplification used immunoSEQ multiplex PCR on TCR beta CDR3; it spanned 54 Vbeta and 13 Jbeta. TCRdb re-derived calls from the immunoSEQ multiplex PCR reads in MiXCR, one entry per CDR3 protein. Of 150,000 to 200,000 distinct CDR3 sequences in the sample, 85% to 95% are singletons; the top ten hold roughly 0.1%. The clonotype comes from a human donor with multiple sclerosis. The chain couples TRBV27 to TRBJ2-7; D unresolved. The sequencing input was CD4+ T cells from PBMCs. The CDR3 nucleotides are TGTGCCAGCAGCCCCAGGAGCTCCTACGAGCAGTACTTC. Encoded protein: CASSPRSSYEQYF.